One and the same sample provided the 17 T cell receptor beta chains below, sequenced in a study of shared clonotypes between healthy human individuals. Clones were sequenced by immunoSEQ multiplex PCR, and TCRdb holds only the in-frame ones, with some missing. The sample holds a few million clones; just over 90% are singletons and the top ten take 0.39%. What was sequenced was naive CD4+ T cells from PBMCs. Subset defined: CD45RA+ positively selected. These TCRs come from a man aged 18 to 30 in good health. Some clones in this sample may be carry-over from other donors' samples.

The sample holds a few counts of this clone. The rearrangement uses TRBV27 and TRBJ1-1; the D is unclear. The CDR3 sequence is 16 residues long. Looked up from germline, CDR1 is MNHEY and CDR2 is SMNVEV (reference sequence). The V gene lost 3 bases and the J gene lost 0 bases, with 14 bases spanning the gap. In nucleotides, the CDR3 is TGTGCCAGCAGTTTCCCCACAGAACTTATGAACACTGAAGCTTTCTTT. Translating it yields CASSFPTELMNTEAFF.

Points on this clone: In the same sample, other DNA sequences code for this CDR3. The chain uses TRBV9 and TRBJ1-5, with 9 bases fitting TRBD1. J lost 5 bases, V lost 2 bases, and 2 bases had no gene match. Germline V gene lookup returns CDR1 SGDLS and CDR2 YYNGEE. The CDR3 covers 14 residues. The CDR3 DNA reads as TGTGCCAGCAGCGTCACAGGGGGCGATCAGCCCCAGCATTTT. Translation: CASSVTGGDQPQHF. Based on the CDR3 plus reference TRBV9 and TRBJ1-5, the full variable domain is DSGVTQTPKHLITATGQRVTLRCSPRSGDLSVYWYQQSLDQGLQFLIQYYNGEERAKGNILERFSAQQFPDLHSELNLSSLELGDSALYFCASSVTGGDQPQHFGDGTRLSIL.

The CDR3 region is CASSLEAGHYEQYF. The CDR3 DNA follows: TGCGCCAGCAGCCTTGAGGCGGGACACTACGAGCAGTACTTC. The rearrangement links TRBV5-1 to TRBJ2-7; either TRBD1 or TRBD2 may fit D (6 bases each). CDR1 SGHRS and CDR2 YFSETQ come from the germline V gene. V dropped 4 bases and J dropped 3 bases, with 14 bases sitting between them. The length of the CDR3 is 14 residues.

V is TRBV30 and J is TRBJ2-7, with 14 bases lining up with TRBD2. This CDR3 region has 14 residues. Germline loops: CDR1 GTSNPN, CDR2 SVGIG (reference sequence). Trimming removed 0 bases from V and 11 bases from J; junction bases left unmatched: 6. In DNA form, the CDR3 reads TGTGCCTGGAGTGTAGGACTAGCGGGAGGAGACAAGTACTTC. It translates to CAWSVGLAGGDKYF.

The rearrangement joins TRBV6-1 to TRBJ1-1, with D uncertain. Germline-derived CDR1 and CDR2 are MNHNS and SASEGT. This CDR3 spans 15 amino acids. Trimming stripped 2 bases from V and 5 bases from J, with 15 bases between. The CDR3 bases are TGTGCCAGCAGTGAACGATTAGGAAAGCGGACTGAAGCTTTCTTT. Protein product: CASSERLGKRTEAFF.

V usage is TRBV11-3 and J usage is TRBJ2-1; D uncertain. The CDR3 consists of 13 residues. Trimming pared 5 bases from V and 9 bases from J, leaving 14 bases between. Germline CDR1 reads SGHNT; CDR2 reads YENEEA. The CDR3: CASSPTYGGEQFF. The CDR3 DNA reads TGTGCCAGCAGCCCCACGTACGGCGGTGAGCAGTTCTTC.

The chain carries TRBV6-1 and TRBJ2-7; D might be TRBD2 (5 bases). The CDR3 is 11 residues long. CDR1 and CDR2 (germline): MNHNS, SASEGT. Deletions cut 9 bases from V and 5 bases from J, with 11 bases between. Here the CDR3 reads CASAGSDEQYF. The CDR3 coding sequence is TGTGCCAGTGCCGGTAGCGACGAGCAGTACTTC.

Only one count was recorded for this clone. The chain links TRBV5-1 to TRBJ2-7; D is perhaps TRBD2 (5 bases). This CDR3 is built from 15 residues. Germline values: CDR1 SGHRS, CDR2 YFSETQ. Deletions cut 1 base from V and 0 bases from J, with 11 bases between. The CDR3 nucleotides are TGCGCCAGCAGCTTGAACGTCGGGATCTCCTACGAGCAGTACTTC. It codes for CASSLNVGISYEQYF.

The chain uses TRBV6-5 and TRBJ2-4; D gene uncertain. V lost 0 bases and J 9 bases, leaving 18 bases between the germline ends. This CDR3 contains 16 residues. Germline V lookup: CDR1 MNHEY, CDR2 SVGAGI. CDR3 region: CASSYSNLARWGIQYF. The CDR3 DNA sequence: TGTGCCAGCAGTTACTCAAACTTGGCCCGGTGGGGCATTCAGTACTTC.

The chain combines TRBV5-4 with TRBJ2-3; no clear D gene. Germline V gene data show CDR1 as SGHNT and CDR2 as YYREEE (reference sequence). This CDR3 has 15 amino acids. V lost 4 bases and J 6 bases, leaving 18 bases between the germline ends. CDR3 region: CASSGSILGRDTQYF. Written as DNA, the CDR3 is TGTGCCAGCAGCGGTAGCATCCTAGGCCGGGATACGCAGTATTTT.

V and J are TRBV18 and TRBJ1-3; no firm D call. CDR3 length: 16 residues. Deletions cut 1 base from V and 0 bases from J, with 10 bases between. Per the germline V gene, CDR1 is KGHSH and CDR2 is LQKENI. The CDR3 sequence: CASSPLPSSSGNTIYF. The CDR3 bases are TGTGCCAGCTCACCACTGCCCAGTTCCTCTGGAAACACCATATATTTT.

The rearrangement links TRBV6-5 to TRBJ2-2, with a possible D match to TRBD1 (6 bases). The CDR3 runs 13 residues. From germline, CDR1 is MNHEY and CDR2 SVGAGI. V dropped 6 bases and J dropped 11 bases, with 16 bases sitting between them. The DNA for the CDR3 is TGTGCCAGCAGGCCGGGACATGCAGTAGAGCTGTTTTTT. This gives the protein CASRPGHAVELFF.

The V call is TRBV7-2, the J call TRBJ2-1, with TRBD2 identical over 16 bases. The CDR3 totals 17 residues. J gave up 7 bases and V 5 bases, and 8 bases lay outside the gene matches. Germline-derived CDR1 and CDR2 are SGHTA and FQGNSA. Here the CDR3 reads CASSTSGGLAGGNEQFF. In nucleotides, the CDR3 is TGTGCCAGCAGCACTAGCGGGGGACTAGCGGGAGGGAATGAGCAGTTCTTC.

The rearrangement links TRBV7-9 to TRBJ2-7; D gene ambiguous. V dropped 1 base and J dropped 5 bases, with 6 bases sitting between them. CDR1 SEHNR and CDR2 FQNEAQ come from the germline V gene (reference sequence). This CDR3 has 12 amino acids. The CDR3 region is CASSLVQNEQYF. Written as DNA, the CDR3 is TGTGCCAGCAGCTTAGTTCAGAACGAGCAGTACTTC.

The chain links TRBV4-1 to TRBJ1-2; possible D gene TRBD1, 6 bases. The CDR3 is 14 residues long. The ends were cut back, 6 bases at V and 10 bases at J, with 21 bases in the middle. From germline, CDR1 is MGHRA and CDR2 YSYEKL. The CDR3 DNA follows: TGCGCCAGCAGTTACTCCAGGGGTTCATTAGTCTACACCTTC. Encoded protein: CASSYSRGSLVYTF.

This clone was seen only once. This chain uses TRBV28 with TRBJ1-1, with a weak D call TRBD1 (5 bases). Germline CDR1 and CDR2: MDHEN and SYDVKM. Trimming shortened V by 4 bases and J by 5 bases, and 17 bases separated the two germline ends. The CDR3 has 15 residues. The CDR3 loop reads CASSSPTGQWTEAFF. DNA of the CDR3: TGTGCCAGCAGTTCCCCAACGGGGCAGTGGACTGAAGCTTTCTTT. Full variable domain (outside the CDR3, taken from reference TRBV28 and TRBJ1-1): DVKVTQSSRYLVKRTGEKVFLECVQDMDHENMFWYRQDPGLGLRLIYFSYDVKMKEKGDIPEGYSVSREKKERFSLILESASTNQTSMYLCASSSPTGQWTEAFFGQGTRLTVV.

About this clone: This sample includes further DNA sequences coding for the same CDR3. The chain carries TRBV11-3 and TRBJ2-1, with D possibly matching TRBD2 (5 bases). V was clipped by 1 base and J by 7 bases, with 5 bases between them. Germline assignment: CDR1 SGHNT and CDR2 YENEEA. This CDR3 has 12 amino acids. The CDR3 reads CASSLAGNEQFF. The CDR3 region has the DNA TGTGCCAGCAGCTTAGCGGGAAATGAGCAGTTCTTC.